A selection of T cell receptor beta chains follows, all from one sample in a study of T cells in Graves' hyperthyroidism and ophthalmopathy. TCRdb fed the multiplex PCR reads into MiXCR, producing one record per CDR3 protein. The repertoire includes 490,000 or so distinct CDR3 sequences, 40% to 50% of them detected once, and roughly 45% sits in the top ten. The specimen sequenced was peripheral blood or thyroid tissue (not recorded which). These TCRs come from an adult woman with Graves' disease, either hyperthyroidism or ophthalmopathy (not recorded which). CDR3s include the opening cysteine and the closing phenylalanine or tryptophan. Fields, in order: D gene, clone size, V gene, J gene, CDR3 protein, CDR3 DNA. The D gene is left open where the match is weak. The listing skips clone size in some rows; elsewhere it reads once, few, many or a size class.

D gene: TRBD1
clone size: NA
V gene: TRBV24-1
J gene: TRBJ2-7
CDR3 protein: CATSPGQGFPYEQYF
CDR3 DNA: TGTGCCACCAGTCCGGGACAGGGGTTTCCCTACGAGCAGTACTTC

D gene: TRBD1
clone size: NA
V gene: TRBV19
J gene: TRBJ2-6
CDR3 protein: CASSDRGGNEAF
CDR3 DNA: TGTGCCAGTAGTGACAGGGGCGGTAATGAAGCTTTC

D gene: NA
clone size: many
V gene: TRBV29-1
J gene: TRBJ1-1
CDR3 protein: CSVPPPGASSMNTEAFF
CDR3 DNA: TGCAGCGTTCCACCTCCGGGGGCGTCTTCCATGAACACTGAAGCTTTCTTT

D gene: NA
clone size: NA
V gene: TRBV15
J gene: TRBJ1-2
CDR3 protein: CATSSLAGGGYTF
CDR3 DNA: TGTGCCACCAGCAGCTTGGCCGGAGGTGGCTACACCTTC

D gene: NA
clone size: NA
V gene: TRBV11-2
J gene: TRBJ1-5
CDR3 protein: CASSLDHGQPQHF
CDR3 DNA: TGTGCCAGCAGCTTAGATCACGGCCAGCCCCAGCATTTT

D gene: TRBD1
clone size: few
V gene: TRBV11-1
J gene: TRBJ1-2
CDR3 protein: CASSSLRDRGDYGYTF
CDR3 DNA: TGTGCCAGCAGCTCCCTCCGGGACAGGGGGGACTATGGCTACACCTTC

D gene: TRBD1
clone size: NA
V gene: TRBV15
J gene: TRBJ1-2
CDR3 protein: CATSRGDSQMGLYGYTF
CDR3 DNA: TGTGCCACCAGCAGAGGGGACAGCCAGATGGGACTCTATGGCTACACCTTC

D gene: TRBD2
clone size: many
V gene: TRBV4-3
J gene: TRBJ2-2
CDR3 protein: CASSQDHDSGRRNTGELFF
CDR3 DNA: TGCGCCAGCAGCCAAGATCACGATAGCGGGAGACGGAACACCGGGGAGCTGTTTTTT

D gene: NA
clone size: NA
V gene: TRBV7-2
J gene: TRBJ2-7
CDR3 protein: CASSLDRAGEQYF
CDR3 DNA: TGTGCCAGCAGCTTAGACAGGGCGGGCGAGCAGTACTTC

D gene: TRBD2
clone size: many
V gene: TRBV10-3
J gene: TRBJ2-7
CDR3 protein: CAITGTSGRAYYEQYF
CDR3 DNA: TGTGCCATCACCGGGACTAGCGGGAGGGCTTATTACGAGCAGTACTTC

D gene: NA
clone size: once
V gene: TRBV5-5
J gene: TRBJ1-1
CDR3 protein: CASSLGTVSGATEAFF
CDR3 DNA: TGTGCCAGCAGCTTGGGGACAGTCTCTGGGGCCACTGAAGCTTTCTTT

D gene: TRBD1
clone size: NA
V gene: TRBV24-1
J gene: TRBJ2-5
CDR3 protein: CATSDPQGAEETQYF
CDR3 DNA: TGTGCCACCAGTGATCCACAGGGGGCCGAAGAGACCCAGTACTTC

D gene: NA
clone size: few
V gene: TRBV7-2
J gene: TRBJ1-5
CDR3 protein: CASSYGAGETQHF
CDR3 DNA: TGTGCCAGCAGCTATGGTGCAGGAGAGACCCAGCATTTT

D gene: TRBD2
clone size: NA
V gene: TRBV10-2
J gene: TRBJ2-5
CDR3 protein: CATREAGQETQYF
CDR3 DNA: TGCGCCACCAGGGAAGCGGGACAAGAGACCCAGTACTTC

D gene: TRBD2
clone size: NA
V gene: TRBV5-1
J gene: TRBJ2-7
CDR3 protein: CASSSIGTSGSSYEQYF
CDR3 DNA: TGCGCCAGCAGCTCGATTGGGACTAGCGGGTCCTCCTACGAGCAGTACTTC

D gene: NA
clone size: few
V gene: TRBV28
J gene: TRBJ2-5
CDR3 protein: CASSPLKETQYF
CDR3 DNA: TGTGCCAGCAGCCCTCTTAAGGAGACCCAGTACTTC

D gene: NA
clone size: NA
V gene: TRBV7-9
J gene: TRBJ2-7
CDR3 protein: CASSFGNEQYF
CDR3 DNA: TGTGCCAGCAGCTTCGGCAACGAGCAGTACTTC

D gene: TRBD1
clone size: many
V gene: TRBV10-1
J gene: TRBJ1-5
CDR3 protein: CAKEPQGQGASNQPQHF
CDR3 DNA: TGCGCCAAAGAACCCCAGGGACAGGGGGCCAGCAATCAGCCCCAGCATTTT

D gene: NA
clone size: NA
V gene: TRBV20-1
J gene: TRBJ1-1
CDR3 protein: CSATGGRNTEAFF
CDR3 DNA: TGCAGTGCTACCGGGGGCAGGAACACTGAAGCTTTCTTT

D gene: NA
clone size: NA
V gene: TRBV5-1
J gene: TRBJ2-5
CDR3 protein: CASRLGSVAQYF
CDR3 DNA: TGCGCCAGCAGACTGGGCAGTGTGGCCCAGTACTTC

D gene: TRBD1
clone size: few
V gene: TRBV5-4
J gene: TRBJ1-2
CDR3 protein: CASSSGQAGVGGYTF
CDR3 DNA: TGTGCCAGCAGCTCCGGACAGGCGGGCGTTGGTGGCTACACCTTC

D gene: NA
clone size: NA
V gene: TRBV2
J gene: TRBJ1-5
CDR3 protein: CTSSEGTRSGHQPQHF
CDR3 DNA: TGTACCAGCAGTGAAGGGACCAGGTCAGGACATCAGCCCCAGCATTTT

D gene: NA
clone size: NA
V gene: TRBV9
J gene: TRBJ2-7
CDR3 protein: CASSAGIRSEQYF
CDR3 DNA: TGTGCCAGCAGCGCCGGGATAAGGTCCGAGCAGTACTTC

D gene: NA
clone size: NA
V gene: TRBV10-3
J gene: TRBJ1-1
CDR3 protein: CAISDPGGEAFF
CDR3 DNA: TGTGCCATCAGTGACCCGGGCGGTGAAGCTTTCTTT

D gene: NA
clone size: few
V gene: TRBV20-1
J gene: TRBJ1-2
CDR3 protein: CSATTRDTSGDDGYTF
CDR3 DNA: TGCAGTGCTACAACCCGGGACACTTCCGGGGACGATGGCTACACCTTC

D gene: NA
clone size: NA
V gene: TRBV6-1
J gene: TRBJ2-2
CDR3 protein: CASSYSRLNTGELFF
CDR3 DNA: TGTGCCAGCAGTTATTCCAGGCTCAACACCGGGGAGCTGTTTTTT

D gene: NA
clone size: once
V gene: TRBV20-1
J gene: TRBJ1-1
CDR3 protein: CSARSGSDNTEAFF
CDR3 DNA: TGCAGTGCTAGAAGCGGGAGTGATAACACTGAAGCTTTCTTT

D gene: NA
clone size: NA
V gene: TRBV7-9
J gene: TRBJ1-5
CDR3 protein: CAALPGDQPQHF
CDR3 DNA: TGTGCCGCCCTTCCGGGGGATCAGCCCCAGCATTTT

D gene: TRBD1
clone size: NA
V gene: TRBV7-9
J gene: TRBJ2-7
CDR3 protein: CASSQDGTGASYEQYF
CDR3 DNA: TGTGCCAGCAGCCAAGATGGGACAGGGGCCTCCTACGAGCAGTACTTC

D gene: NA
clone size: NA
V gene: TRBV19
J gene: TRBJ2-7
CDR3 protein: CASSMHEQYF
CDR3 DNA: TGTGCCAGTAGTATGCACGAGCAGTACTTC

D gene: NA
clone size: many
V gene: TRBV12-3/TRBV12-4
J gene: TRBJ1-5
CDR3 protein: CASSLGLSPQPQHF
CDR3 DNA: TGTGCCAGCAGTTTGGGGTTGTCTCCTCAGCCCCAGCATTTT

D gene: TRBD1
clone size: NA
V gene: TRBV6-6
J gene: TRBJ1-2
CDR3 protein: CASRGDSLNYGYTF
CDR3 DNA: TGTGCCAGCAGGGGGGACAGCCTGAACTATGGCTACACCTTC

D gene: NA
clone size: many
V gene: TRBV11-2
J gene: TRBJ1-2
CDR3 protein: CASSIGQSVRYGYTF
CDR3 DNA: TGTGCCAGCAGCATTGGACAGTCCGTCCGGTATGGCTACACCTTC

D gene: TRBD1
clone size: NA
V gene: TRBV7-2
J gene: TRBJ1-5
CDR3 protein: CASSSQGGLENQPQHF
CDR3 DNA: TGTGCCAGCAGCTCCCAGGGGGGGTTGGAGAATCAGCCCCAGCATTTT

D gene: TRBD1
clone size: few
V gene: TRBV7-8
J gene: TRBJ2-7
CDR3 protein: CASSLTDRAVSYEQYF
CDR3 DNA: TGTGCCAGCAGCTTAACTGACAGGGCGGTCTCCTACGAGCAGTACTTC

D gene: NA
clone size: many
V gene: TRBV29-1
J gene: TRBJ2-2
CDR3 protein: CSGQNTGELFF
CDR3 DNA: TGCAGCGGCCAGAACACCGGGGAGCTGTTTTTT

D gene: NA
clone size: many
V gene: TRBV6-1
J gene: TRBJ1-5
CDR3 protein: CASSLYGNQPQHF
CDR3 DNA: TGTGCCAGCAGTTTATATGGCAATCAGCCCCAGCATTTT

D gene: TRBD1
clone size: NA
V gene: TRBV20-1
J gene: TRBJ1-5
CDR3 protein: CSAKSGADRENQPQHF
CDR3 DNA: TGCAGTGCCAAGTCAGGGGCGGACAGGGAGAATCAGCCCCAGCATTTT

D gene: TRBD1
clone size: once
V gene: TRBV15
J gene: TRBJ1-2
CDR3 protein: CARPGTGTYYGYTF
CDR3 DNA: TGTGCTAGACCAGGGACAGGGACCTACTATGGCTACACCTTC

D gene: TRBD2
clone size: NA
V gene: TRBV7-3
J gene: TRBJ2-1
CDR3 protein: CASSPLAGKDEQFF
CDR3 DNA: TGTGCCAGCAGCCCACTAGCGGGAAAGGATGAGCAGTTCTTC

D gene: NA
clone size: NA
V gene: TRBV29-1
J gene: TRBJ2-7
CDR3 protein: CSVEDVVDSQYYEQYF
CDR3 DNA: TGCAGCGTTGAAGATGTCGTAGACAGTCAATACTACGAGCAGTACTTC

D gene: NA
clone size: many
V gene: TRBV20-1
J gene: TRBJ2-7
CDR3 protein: CSGHPSYEQYF
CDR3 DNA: TGCAGTGGACATCCAAGCTACGAGCAGTACTTC

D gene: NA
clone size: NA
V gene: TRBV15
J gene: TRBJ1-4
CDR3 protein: CATQRGGAGNEKLFF
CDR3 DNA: TGTGCCACCCAGAGGGGAGGGGCTGGTAATGAAAAACTGTTTTTT

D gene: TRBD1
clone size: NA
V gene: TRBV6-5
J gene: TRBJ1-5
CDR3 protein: CASKQGGNQPQHF
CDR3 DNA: TGTGCCAGCAAACAGGGGGGGAATCAGCCCCAGCATTTT

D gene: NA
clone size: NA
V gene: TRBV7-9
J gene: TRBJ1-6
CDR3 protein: CASSVDNSPIHF
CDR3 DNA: TGTGCCAGCAGCGTCGATAATTCACCCATCCACTTT